The following is a T cell receptor beta chain sequence with its context. Original processing methods: Amplification with reference gene primers provided the estimates of nucleated cell counts. Profiling relied on immunoSEQ multiplex PCR, and the TCRdb table lists in-frame clones only, not all of them. From that table come the V and J calls and clone size; the DNA was used to work out D and trimming. The data contain approximately 300,000 clones, approximately 90% of them singletons. This record belongs to a study of blood T cell repertoires in COVID-19. Study-wide background: Italy, Spain and the United States were the sources of the convalescent and acute COVID-19 samples.

Participant ages covered roughly 18 to 89 years across around 22 US areas. What the recovered Cohort 3 donors had was two negative PCRs, clearance, or symptom resolution. CDR3 length: 16 amino acids. In germline, CDR1 is KGHSH, CDR2 LQKENI. Unmatched junction bases numbered 8, after V lost 6 bases and J lost 2 bases. The TCR originated in a man under 40 who had recovered from COVID-19. The chain couples TRBV18 to TRBJ2-1; 9 positions match TRBD2. Sequenced sample: PBMCs or T cells enriched from blood (not recorded which). The chain's CDR3 is CASSPVAGVTYNEQFF. In nucleotides, the CDR3 is TGTGCCAGCTCCCCAGTAGCGGGAGTCACCTACAATGAGCAGTTCTTC.